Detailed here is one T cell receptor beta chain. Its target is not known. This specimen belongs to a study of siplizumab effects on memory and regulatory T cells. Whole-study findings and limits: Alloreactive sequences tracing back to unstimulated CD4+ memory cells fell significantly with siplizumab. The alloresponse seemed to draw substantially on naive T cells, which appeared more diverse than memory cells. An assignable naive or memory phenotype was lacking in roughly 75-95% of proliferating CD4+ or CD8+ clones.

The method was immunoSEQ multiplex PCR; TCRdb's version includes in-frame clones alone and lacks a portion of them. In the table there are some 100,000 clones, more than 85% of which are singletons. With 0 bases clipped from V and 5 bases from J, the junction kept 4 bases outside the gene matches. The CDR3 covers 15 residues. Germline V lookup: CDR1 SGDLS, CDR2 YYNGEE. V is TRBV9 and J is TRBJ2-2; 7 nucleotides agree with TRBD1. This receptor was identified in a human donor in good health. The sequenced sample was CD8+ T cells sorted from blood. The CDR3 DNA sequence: TGTGCCAGCAGCGTAGCCGGGACAGCTACCGGGGAGCTGTTTTTT. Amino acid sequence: CASSVAGTATGELFF.